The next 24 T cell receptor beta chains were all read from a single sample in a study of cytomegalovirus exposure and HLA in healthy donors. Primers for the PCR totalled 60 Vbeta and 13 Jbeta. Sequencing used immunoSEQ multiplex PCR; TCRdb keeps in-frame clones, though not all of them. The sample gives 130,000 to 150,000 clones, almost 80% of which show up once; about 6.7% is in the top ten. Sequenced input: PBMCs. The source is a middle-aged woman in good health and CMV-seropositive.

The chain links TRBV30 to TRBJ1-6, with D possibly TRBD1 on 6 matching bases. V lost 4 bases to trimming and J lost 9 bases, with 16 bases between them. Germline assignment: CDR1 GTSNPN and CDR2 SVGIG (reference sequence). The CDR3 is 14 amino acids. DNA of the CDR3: TGTGCCTGGAAGGAGAAGGGGGAGAGTTCACCCCTCCACTTT. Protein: CAWKEKGESSPLHF.

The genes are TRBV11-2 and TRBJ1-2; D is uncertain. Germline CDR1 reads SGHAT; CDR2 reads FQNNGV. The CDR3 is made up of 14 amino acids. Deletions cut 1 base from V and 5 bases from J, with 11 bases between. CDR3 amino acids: CASSLGRFLYGYTF. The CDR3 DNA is TGTGCCAGCAGCTTAGGTCGGTTCTTATATGGCTACACCTTC.

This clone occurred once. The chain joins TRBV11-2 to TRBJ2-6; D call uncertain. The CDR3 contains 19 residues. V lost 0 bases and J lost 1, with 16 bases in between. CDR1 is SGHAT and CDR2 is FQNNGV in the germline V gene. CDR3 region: CASSLDYPGLKSGANVLTF. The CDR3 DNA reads TGTGCCAGCAGCTTAGATTACCCAGGTCTGAAATCTGGGGCCAACGTCCTGACTTTC.

The CDR3 loop reads CASTLPGGSTEAFF. The CDR3, as DNA: TGTGCCAGTACCCTCCCGGGGGGGTCCACTGAAGCTTTCTTT. This chain connects TRBV19 to TRBJ1-1, with TRBD1 as a possible D gene (5 bases). The CDR3 extends over 14 amino acids. Germline CDR1 LNHDA, CDR2 SQIVND (reference sequence). Trimming cost V 7 bases and J 4 bases, with 16 bases left between them.

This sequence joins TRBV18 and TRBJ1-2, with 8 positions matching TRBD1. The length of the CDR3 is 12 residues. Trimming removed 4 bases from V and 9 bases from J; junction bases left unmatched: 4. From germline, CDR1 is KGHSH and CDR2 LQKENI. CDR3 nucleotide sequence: TGTGCCAGCTCACAGGACAGGGCGAGCTACACCTTC. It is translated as CASSQDRASYTF. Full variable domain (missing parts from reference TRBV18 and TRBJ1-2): NAGVMQNPRHLVRRRGQEARLRCSPMKGHSHVYWYRQLPEEGLKFMVYLQKENIIDESGMPKERFSAEFPKEGPSILRIQQVVRGDSAAYFCASSQDRASYTFGSGTRLTVV.

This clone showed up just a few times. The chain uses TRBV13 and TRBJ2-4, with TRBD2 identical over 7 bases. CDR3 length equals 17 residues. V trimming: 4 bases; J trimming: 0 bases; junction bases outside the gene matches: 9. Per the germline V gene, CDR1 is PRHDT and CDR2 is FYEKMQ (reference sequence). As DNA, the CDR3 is TGTGCCAGCAGCTCCCGTCGGGGGGAAGTAGCCAAAAACATTCAGTACTTC. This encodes CASSSRRGEVAKNIQYF.

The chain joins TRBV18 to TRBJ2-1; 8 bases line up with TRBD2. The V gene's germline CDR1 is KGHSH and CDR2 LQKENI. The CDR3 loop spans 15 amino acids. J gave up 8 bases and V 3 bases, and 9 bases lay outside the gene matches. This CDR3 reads CASSPLYQGLDEQFF. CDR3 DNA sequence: TGTGCCAGCTCACCCCTATACCAGGGACTAGATGAGCAGTTCTTC.

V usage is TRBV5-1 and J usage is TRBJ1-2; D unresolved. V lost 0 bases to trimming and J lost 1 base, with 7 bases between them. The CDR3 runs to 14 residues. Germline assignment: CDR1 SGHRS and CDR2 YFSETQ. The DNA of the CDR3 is TGCGCCAGCAGCTTGGAAAGCGGTAACTATGGCTACACCTTC. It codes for CASSLESGNYGYTF.

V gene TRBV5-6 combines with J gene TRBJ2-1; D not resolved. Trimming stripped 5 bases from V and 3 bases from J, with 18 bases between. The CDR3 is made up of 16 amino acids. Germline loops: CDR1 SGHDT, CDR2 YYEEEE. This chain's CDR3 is CASSGSWRPYYNEQFF. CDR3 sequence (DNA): TGTGCCAGCAGTGGGTCTTGGCGGCCCTACTACAATGAGCAGTTCTTC.

The CDR3 protein is CASSISVNQPQHF. CDR3 coding DNA: TGTGCCAGTAGTATTTCAGTAAATCAGCCCCAGCATTTT. The chain joins TRBV19 to TRBJ1-5; D unresolved. The CDR3 is 13 residues long. V lost 3 bases to trimming and J lost 4 bases, with 7 bases between them. Germline V gene sequence: CDR1 LNHDA, CDR2 SQIVND (reference sequence).

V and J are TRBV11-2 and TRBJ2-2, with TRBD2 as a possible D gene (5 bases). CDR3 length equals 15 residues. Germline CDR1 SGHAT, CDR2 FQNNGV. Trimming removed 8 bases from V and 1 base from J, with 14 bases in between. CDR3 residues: CASARGLLNTGELFF. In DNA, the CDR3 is TGTGCCAGCGCCAGAGGGCTCCTGAACACCGGGGAGCTGTTTTTT.

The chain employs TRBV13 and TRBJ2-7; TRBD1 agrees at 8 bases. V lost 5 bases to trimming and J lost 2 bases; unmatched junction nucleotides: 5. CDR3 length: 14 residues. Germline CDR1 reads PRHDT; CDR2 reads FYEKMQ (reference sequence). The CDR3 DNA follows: TGTGCCAGCAGCCTACTGGGACAGGCCTACGAGCAGTACTTC. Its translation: CASSLLGQAYEQYF.

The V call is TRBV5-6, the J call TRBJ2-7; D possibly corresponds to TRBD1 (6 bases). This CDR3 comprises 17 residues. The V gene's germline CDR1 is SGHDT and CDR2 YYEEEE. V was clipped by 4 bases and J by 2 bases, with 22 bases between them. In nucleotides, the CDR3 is TGTGCCAGCAGCATACTGCCGGGACACCTATTAACCTACGAGCAGTACTTC. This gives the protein CASSILPGHLLTYEQYF.

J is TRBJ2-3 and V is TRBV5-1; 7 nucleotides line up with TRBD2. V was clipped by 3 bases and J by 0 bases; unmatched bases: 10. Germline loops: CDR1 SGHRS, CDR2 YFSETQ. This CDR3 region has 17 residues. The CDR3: CASSWKPGGTSTDTQYF. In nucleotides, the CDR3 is TGCGCCAGCAGCTGGAAACCGGGGGGAACTAGCACAGATACGCAGTATTTT.

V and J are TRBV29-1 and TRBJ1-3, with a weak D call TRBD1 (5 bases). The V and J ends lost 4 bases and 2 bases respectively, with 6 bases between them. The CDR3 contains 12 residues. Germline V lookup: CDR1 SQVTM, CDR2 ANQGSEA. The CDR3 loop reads CSVAGTGNTIYF. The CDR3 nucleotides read TGCAGCGTTGCAGGGACTGGAAACACCATATATTTT.

CDR3 protein: CAGGRWITKSNQPQHF. CDR3 sequence (DNA): TGTGCCGGAGGAAGATGGATTACCAAGAGCAATCAGCCCCAGCATTTT. The chain combines TRBV10-3 with TRBJ1-5; D unresolved. Between the trimmed V and J ends, which lost 11 bases and 1 base, there was a span of 21 bases. There are 16 residues in the CDR3. The germline CDR1 and CDR2 sequences are ENHRY and SYGVKD.

CDR3 bases: TGTGCCAGCAGCCCTTGGACAGGCGGCACTGAAGCTTTCTTT. Protein product: CASSPWTGGTEAFF. This chain connects TRBV7-6 to TRBJ1-1; TRBD1 matches at 7 bases. Germline trimming cut 5 bases from V and 4 bases from J; bases unmatched to any gene: 7. This CDR3 region has 14 residues. CDR1 SGHVS and CDR2 FNYEAQ come from the germline V gene.

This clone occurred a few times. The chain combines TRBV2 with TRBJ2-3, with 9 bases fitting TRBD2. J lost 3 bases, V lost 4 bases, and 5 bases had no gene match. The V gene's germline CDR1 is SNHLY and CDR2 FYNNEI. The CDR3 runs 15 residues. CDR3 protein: CASSVRSGGTDTQYF. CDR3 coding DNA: TGTGCCAGCAGTGTACGAAGCGGGGGGACAGATACGCAGTATTTT.

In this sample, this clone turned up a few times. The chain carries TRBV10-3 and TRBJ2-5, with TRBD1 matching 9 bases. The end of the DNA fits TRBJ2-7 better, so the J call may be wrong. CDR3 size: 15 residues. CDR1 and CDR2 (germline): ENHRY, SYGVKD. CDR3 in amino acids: CAISVAQGAGYEQYF. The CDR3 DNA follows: TGTGCCATCAGTGTAGCACAGGGGGCGGGGTACGAGCAGTACTTC.

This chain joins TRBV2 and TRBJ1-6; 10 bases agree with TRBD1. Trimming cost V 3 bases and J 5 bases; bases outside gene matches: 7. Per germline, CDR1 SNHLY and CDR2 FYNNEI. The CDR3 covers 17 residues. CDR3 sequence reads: CASSEQGQGRNNSPLHF. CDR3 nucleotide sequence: TGTGCCAGCAGTGAGCAGGGACAGGGGAGGAATAATTCACCCCTCCACTTT.

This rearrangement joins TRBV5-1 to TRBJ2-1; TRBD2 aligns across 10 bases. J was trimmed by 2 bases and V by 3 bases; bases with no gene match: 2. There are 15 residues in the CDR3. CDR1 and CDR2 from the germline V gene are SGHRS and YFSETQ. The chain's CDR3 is CASSSAGGTYNEQFF. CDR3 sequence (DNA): TGCGCCAGCAGCTCAGCGGGGGGGACCTACAATGAGCAGTTCTTC.

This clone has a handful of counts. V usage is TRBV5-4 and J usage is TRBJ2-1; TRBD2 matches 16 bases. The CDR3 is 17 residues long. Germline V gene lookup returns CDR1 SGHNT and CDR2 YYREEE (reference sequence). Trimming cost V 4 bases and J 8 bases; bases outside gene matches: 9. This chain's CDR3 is CASSLEGLAGGLDEQFF. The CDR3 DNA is TGTGCCAGCAGCCTGGAGGGACTAGCGGGGGGGCTTGATGAGCAGTTCTTC.

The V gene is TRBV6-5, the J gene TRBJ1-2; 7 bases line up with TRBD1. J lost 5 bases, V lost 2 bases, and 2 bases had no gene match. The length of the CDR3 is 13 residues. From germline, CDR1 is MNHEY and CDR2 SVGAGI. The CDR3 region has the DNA TGTGCCAGCAGTTACGACAGGGAATATGGCTACACCTTC. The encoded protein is CASSYDREYGYTF.

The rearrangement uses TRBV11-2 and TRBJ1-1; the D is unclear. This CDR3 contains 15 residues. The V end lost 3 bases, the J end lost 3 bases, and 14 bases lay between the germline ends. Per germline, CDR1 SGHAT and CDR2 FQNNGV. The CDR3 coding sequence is TGTGCCAGCAGCTTCGTGAGGGCTGGGGACACTGAAGCTTTCTTT. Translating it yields CASSFVRAGDTEAFF.